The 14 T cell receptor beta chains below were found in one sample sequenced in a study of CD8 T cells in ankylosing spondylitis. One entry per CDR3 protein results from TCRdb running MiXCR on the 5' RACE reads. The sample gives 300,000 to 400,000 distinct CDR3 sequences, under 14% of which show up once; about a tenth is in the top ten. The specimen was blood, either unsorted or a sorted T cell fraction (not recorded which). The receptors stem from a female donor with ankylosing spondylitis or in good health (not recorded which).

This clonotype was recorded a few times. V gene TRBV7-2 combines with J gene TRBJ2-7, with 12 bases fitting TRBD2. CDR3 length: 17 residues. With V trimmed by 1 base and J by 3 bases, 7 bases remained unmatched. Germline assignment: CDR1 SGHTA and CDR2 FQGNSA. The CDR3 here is CASSLVTSTSGSYEQYF. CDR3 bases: TGTGCCAGCAGCTTAGTGACATCGACTAGCGGGAGCTACGAGCAGTACTTC.

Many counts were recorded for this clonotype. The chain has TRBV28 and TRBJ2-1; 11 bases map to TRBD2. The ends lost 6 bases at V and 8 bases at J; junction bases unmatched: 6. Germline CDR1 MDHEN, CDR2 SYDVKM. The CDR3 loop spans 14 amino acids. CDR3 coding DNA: TGTGCCAGCAGCCCGACTAGCGGGAAATATGAGCAGTTCTTC. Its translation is CASSPTSGKYEQFF.

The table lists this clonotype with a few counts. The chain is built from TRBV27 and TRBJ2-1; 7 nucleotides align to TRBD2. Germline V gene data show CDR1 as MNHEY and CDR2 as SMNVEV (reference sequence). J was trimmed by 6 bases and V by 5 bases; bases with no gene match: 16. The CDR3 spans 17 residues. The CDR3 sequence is CASSRQIGGRGPNEQFF. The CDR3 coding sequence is TGTGCCAGCAGTCGACAAATCGGCGGGAGAGGGCCCAATGAGCAGTTCTTC.

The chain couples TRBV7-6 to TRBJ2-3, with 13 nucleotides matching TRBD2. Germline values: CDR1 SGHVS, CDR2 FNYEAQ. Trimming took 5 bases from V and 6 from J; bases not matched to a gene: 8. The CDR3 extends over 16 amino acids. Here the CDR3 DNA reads TGTGCCAGCAGCCCAGGGACTAGCGGGGTCCGGGATACGCAGTATTTT. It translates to CASSPGTSGVRDTQYF.

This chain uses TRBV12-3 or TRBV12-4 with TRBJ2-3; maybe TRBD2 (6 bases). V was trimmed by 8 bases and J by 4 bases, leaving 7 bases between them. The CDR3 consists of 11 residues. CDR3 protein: CASGGSDTQYF. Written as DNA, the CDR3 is TGTGCCAGCGGGGGGTCAGATACGCAGTATTTT.

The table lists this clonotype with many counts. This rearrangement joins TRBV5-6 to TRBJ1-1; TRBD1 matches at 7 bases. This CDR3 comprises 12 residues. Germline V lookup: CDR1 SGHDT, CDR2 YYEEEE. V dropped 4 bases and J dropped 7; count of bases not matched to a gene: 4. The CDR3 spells CASSPGTDEAFF. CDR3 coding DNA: TGTGCCAGCAGCCCAGGGACAGATGAAGCTTTCTTT. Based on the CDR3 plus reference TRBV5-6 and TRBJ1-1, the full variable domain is DAGVTQSPTHLIKTRGQQVTLRCSPKSGHDTVSWYQQALGQGPQFIFQYYEEEERQRGNFPDRFSGHQFPNYSSELNVNALLLGDSALYLCASSPGTDEAFFGQGTRLTVV.

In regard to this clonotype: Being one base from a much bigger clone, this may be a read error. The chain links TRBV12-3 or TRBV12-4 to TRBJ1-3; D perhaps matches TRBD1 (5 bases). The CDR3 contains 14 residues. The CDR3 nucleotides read TGTGCCATCAGTTTTGAGGGGTCAGGAAACACCATATATTTT. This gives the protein CAISFEGSGNTIYF.

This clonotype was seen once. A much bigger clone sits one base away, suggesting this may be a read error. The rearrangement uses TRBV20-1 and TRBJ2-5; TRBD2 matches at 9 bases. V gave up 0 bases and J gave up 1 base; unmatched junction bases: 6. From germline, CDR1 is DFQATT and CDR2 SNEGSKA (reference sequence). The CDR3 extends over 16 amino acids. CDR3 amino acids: CSARDRLAGTQETQYF. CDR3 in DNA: TGCAGTGCTAGAGATCGCCTAGCGGGGACCCAAGAGACCCAGTACTTC.

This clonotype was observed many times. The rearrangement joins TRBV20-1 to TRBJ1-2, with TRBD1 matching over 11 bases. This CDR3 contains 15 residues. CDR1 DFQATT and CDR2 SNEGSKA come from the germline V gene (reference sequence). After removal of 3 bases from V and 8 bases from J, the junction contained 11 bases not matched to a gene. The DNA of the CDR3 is TGCAGTGCTAGCCACGGGACAGGGGGAACGGGAGGCTACACCTTC. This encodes CSASHGTGGTGGYTF.

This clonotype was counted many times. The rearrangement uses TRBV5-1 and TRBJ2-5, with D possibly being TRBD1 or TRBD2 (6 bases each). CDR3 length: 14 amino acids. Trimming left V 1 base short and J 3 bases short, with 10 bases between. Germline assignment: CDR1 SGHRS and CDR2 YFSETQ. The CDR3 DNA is TGCGCCAGCAGCTTGACAGGGACTGAAGAGACCCAGTACTTC. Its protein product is CASSLTGTEETQYF.

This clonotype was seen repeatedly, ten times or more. DNA of the CDR3: TGTGCCAGCAGTGGACTAGCGGGACGCTACGAGCAGTACTTC. Its protein is CASSGLAGRYEQYF. The chain uses TRBV12-3 or TRBV12-4 and TRBJ2-7; the match to TRBD2 covers 12 bases. Trimming took 5 bases from V and 3 from J; bases not matched to a gene: 2. CDR3 length: 14 amino acids.

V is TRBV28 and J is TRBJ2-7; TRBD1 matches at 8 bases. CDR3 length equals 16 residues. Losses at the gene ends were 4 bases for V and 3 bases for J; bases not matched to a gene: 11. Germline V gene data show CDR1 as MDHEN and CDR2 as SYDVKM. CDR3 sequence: CASSSSGGGPHYEQYF. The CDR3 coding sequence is TGTGCCAGCAGTTCCTCAGGGGGCGGCCCTCACTACGAGCAGTACTTC.

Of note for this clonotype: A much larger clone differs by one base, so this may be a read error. CDR3 nucleotides: TGTGCCAGCAGCTTGTGGGTTTTCGAGCAGTACTTC. Translating it yields CASSLWVFEQYF. The chain links TRBV11-2 to TRBJ2-7, with no clear D. This CDR3 comprises 12 residues. Trimming took 3 bases from V and 6 from J, leaving 9 bases between them. Germline values: CDR1 SGHAT, CDR2 FQNNGV. The variable domain in full, with the rest retrieved from reference TRBV11-2 and TRBJ2-7, is EAGVAQSPRYKIIEKRQSVAFWCNPISGHATLYWYQQILGQGPKLLIQFQNNGVVDDSQLPKDRFSAERLKGVDSTLKIQPAKLEDSAVYLCASSLWVFEQYFGPGTRLTVT.

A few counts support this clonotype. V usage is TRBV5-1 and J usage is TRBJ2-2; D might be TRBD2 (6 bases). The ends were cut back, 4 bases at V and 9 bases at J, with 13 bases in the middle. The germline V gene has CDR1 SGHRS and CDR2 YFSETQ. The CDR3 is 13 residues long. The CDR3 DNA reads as TGCGCCAGCAGCGTGGAGGGTTTACGGGAGCTGTTTTTT. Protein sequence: CASSVEGLRELFF.